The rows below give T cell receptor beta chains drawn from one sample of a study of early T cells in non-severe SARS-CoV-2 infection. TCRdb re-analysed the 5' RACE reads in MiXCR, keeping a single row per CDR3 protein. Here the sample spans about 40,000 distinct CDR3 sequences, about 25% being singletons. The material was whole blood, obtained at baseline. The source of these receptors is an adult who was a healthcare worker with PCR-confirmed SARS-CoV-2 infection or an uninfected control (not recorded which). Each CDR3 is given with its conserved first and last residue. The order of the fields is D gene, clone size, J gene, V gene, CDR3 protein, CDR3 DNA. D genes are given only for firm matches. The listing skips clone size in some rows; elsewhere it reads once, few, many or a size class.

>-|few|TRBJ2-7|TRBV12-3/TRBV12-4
CASTSFKTYEQYF
TGTGCCAGCACTTCCTTCAAGACCTACGAGCAGTACTTC
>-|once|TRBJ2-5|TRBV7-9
CASSFSAVQETQYF
TGTGCCAGCAGCTTTTCAGCGGTACAAGAGACCCAGTACTTC
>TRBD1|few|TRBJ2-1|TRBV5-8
CASSASTGTGAYNEQFF
TGTGCCAGCAGCGCGTCCACCGGGACAGGGGCTTACAATGAGCAGTTCTTC
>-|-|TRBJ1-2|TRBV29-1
CSVAGTYGYTF
TGCAGCGTTGCGGGGACCTATGGCTACACCTTC
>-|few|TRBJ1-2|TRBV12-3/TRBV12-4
CASSPAHRARGYTF
TGTGCCAGCAGCCCAGCCCACAGGGCTAGGGGCTACACCTTC
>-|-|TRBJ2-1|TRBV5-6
CASTQGNEQFF
TGTGCCAGCACCCAGGGCAATGAGCAGTTCTTC
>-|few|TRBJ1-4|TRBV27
CASSLHAGGIEKLFF
TGTGCCAGCAGTCTCCATGCAGGTGGGATTGAAAAACTGTTTTTT
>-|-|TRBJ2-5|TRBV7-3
CASSFGLQGETQYF
TGTGCCAGCAGCTTTGGACTCCAGGGAGAGACCCAGTACTTC
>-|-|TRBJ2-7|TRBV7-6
CASSPGVRVEQYF
TGTGCCAGCAGCCCAGGGGTGAGGGTCGAGCAGTACTTC
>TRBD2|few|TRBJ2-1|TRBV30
CAWSSGGGDEQFF
TGTGCCTGGTCTAGCGGGGGCGGGGATGAGCAGTTCTTC
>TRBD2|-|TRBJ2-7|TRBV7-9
CASSLATSGGYTYEQYF
TGTGCCAGCAGCTTAGCGACGAGCGGGGGTTACACCTACGAGCAGTACTTC
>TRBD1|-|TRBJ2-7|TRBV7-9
CASSRTGVSYEQYF
TGTGCCAGCAGCCGGACAGGGGTCTCCTACGAGCAGTACTTC
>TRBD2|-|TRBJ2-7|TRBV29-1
CSVTTSAGLAARYEQYF
TGCAGCGTTACTACCTCCGCCGGACTAGCGGCCCGCTACGAGCAGTACTTC
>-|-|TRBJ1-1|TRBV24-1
CATSDTGRAEAFF
TGTGCCACCAGTGATACGGGTCGGGCTGAAGCTTTCTTT
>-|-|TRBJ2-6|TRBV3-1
CASSPPGRTSGANVLTF
TGTGCCAGCAGCCCTCCGGGGCGGACCTCTGGGGCCAACGTCCTGACTTTC
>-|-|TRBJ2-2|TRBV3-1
CASSQGAGNTGELFF
TGTGCCAGCAGCCAAGGGGCAGGCAACACCGGGGAGCTGTTTTTT
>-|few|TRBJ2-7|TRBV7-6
CASSSYSYEQYF
TGTGCCAGCAGCTCTTACTCCTACGAGCAGTACTTC
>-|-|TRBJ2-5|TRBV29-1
CSVANRQETQYF
TGCAGCGTTGCCAATAGACAAGAGACCCAGTACTTC
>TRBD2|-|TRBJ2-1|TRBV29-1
CSVDPGGEYNEQFF
TGCAGCGTTGATCCCGGGGGGGAATACAATGAGCAGTTCTTC
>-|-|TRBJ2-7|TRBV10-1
CASSDAPWDEQYF
TGCGCCAGCAGCGACGCACCCTGGGACGAGCAGTACTTC
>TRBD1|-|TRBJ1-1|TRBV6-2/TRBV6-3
CASRWTGMNTEAFF
TGTGCCAGCAGATGGACAGGCATGAACACTGAAGCTTTCTTT
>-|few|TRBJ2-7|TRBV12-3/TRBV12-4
CASSFGAYEQYF
TGTGCCAGCAGTTTCGGGGCCTACGAGCAGTACTTC
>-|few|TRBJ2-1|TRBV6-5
CASRRNNEQFF
TGTGCCAGCAGACGCAACAATGAGCAGTTCTTC
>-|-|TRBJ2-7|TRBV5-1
CASSLGPLYEQYF
TGCGCCAGCAGCCTGGGACCGCTCTACGAGCAGTACTTC
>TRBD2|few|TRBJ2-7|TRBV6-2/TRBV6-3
CASSYALAGAEEQYF
TGTGCCAGCAGTTATGCCCTAGCGGGGGCAGAAGAGCAGTACTTC
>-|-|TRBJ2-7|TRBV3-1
CASSQAGDYYEQYF
TGTGCCAGCAGCCAAGCGGGGGATTACTACGAGCAGTACTTC
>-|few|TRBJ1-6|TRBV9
CASSEGHLLGPLHF
TGTGCCAGCAGCGAGGGACACCTCCTGGGGCCCCTCCACTTT
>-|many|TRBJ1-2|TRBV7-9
CASSLEELYGYTF
TGTGCCAGCAGCTTAGAGGAGCTCTATGGCTACACCTTC
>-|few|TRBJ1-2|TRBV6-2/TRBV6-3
CASSWSYYGYTF
TGTGCCAGCAGTTGGAGCTACTATGGCTACACCTTC
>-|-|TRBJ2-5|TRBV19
CASSTTGWKWEETQYF
TGTGCCAGTAGTACAACAGGGTGGAAATGGGAAGAGACCCAGTACTTC
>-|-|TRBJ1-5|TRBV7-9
CASSPRDSNQPQHF
TGTGCCAGCAGCCCACGCGATAGCAATCAGCCCCAGCATTTT
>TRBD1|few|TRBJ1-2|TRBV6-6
CASTLGQETYGYTF
TGTGCCAGCACCCTGGGACAGGAGACCTATGGCTACACCTTC
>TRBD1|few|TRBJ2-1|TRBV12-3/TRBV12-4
CASNRPGQGANEQFF
TGTGCCAGCAATAGACCGGGACAGGGGGCTAATGAGCAGTTCTTC
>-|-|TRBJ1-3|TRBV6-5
CASSSRESGNTIYF
TGTGCCAGCAGTTCAAGGGAATCTGGAAACACCATATATTTT
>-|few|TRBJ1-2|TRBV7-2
CASSSALGLGYGYTF
TGTGCCAGCAGCTCCGCTTTGGGGCTTGGATATGGCTACACCTTC